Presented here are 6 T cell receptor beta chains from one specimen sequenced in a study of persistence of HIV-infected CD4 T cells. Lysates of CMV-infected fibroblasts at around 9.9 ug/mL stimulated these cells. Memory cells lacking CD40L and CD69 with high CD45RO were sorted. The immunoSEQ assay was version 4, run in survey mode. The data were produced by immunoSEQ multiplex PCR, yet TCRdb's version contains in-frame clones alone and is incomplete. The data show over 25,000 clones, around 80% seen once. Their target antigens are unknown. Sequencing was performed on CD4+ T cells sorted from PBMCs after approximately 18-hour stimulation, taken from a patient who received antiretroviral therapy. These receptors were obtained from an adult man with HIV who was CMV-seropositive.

As DNA, the CDR3 is TGTGCCAGCAGTTTATTGGACGGCCCTAATGAAAAACTGTTTTTT. It yields the protein CASSLLDGPNEKLFF. V and J are TRBV28 and TRBJ1-4; D is uncertain. The CDR3 is 15 amino acids. Germline lookup yields CDR1 MDHEN and CDR2 SYDVKM. V dropped 1 base and J dropped 3 bases, with 9 bases sitting between them.

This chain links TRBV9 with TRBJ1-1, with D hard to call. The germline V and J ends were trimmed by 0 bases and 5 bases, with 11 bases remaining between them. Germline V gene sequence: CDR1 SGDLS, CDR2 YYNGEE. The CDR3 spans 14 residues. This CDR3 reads CASSVGSTKTEAFF. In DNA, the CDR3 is TGTGCCAGCAGCGTAGGATCCACGAAGACTGAAGCTTTCTTT.

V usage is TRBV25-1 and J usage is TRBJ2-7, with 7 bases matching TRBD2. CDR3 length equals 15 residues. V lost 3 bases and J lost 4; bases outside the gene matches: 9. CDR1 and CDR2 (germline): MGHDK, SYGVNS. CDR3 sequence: CASSDSSGGVYEQYF. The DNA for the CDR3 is TGTGCCAGCAGTGATAGCTCGGGGGGTGTTTACGAGCAGTACTTC.

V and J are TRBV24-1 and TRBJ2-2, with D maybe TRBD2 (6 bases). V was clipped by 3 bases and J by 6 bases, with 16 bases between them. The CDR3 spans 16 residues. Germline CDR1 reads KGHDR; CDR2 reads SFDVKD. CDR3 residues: CATSDVPGLYAGELFF. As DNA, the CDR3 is TGTGCCACCAGTGATGTTCCGGGACTCTACGCCGGGGAGCTGTTTTTT.

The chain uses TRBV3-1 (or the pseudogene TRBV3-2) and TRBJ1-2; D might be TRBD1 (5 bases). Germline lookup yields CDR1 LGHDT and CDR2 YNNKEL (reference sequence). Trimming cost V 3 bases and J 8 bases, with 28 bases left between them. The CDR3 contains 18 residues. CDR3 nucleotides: TGTGCCAGCAGCCACCTTTCCGCGGAAACCGAAGCGAGGGGAGGCTACACCTTC. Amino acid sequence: CASSHLSAETEARGGYTF.

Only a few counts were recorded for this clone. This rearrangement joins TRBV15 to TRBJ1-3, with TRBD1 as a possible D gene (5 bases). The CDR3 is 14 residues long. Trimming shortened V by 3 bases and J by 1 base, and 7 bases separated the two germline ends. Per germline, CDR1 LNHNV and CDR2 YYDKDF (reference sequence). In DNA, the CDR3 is TGTGCCACCAGCAGGACAGTATCTGGAAACACCATATATTTT. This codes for CATSRTVSGNTIYF.